These 11 T cell receptor beta chains came from one sample sequenced in a study of T-cell memory formation after mild COVID-19. From the 5' RACE reads, TCRdb called clonotypes with MiXCR, one entry per CDR3 protein. The sample yields 25,000 to 30,000 distinct CDR3 sequences, approximately 12% seen once. Sample: PBMCs or a T cell subset sorted from them (not recorded which). Source of these receptors: an adult woman who had mild COVID-19 (a few samples of this study predate the infection). Cell type and time point are not known.

This clonotype was seen many times. The DNA of the CDR3 is TGTGCCAGCAGCGTTGGGACAGTCCAAGAGACCCAGTACTTC. Translating gives CASSVGTVQETQYF. The chain combines TRBV9 with TRBJ2-5, with 7 bases that match TRBD1. CDR3 length: 14 residues. V trimming: 2 bases; J trimming: 1 base; junction bases outside the gene matches: 2. Germline values: CDR1 SGDLS, CDR2 YYNGEE.

This clonotype was observed at least ten times. The chain links TRBV15 to TRBJ2-7; 10 bases agree with TRBD1. CDR3 length equals 14 residues. Germline CDR1 reads LNHNV; CDR2 reads YYDKDF (reference sequence). J lost 3 bases, V lost 6 bases, and 5 bases had no gene match. CDR3 DNA: TGTGCCACCAGTGGGACAGGGGCCTTCTACGAGCAGTACTTC. This sequence encodes CATSGTGAFYEQYF.

The sample holds a few counts of this clonotype. The chain has TRBV2 and TRBJ1-2; 9 bases are a match to TRBD1. The V segment lost 6 bases and the J segment 6 bases; nucleotides outside the gene matches: 8. The CDR3 contains 14 residues. The germline V gene encodes CDR1 SNHLY and CDR2 FYNNEI. This CDR3 reads CASSGTGRIDGYTF. CDR3 DNA sequence: TGTGCCAGCAGCGGGACAGGGAGGATCGATGGCTACACCTTC.

This clonotype was detected many times. The chain recombines TRBV9 with TRBJ2-5; TRBD1 agrees at 12 bases. Germline V gene sequence: CDR1 SGDLS, CDR2 YYNGEE. This CDR3 comprises 15 residues. Losses at the gene ends were 4 bases for V and 7 bases for J; bases not matched to a gene: 8. The CDR3 DNA follows: TGTGCCAGCAGCCAGGGACAGGGGGCGCGCGGGACCCAGTACTTC. Residues: CASSQGQGARGTQYF.

This clonotype has a count of ten or more. The CDR3 spells CSVEMGQLSYNEQFF. The CDR3 DNA sequence: TGCAGCGTTGAAATGGGACAGCTCTCCTACAATGAGCAGTTCTTC. The genes are TRBV29-1 and TRBJ2-1, with 7 bases that match TRBD1. V shed 2 bases and J 0 bases; nucleotides not matched to a gene: 4. Per the germline V gene, CDR1 is SQVTM and CDR2 is ANQGSEA. The CDR3 loop spans 15 amino acids.

This clonotype was recorded at least ten times. The chain combines TRBV7-2 with TRBJ2-3, with 8 nucleotides matching TRBD2. The V segment lost 3 bases and the J segment 4 bases; nucleotides outside the gene matches: 6. Germline V gives CDR1 SGHTA, CDR2 FQGNSA. This CDR3 spans 15 amino acids. CDR3 residues: CASSFRGTSADTQYF. Here the CDR3 DNA reads TGTGCCAGCAGCTTCCGTGGGACTAGTGCAGATACGCAGTATTTT.

This clonotype was seen at least ten times. This chain links TRBV6-5 with TRBJ2-5; D is perhaps TRBD2 (5 bases). This CDR3 region has 14 residues. The V gene lost 10 bases and the J gene lost 2 bases, with 17 bases spanning the gap. Germline loops: CDR1 MNHEY, CDR2 SVGAGI. The CDR3 nucleotides are TGTGCCAACACTGGCGCGGACTCGCAAGAGACCCAGTACTTC. Its translation: CANTGADSQETQYF.

The table lists this clonotype with many counts. The chain links TRBV7-9 to TRBJ1-6, with D maybe TRBD1 (6 bases). V dropped 2 bases and J dropped 8 bases, with 19 bases sitting between them. This CDR3 comprises 17 residues. Germline CDR1 SEHNR, CDR2 FQNEAQ (reference sequence). The CDR3 spells CASSLRGSGGAHSPLHF. In DNA, the CDR3 is TGTGCCAGCAGCTTAAGGGGGAGTGGGGGCGCACATTCACCCCTCCACTTT.

This clonotype came up many times. The chain is built from TRBV20-1 and TRBJ1-2; 10 nucleotides match TRBD1. J was trimmed by 7 bases and V by 4 bases; bases with no gene match: 6. Looked up from germline, CDR1 is DFQATT and CDR2 is SNEGSKA (reference sequence). The CDR3 is 13 amino acids. CDR3 loop: CSATRQGARGYTF. Here the CDR3 DNA reads TGCAGTGCTACCCGACAGGGGGCTCGTGGCTACACCTTC.

This clonotype appeared many times. The chain is built from TRBV20-1 and TRBJ2-7; no definite D call. The CDR3 consists of 15 residues. Germline assignment: CDR1 DFQATT and CDR2 SNEGSKA (reference sequence). Trimming pared 3 bases from V and 0 bases from J, leaving 15 bases between. The CDR3 protein is CSASNRRSDSYEQYF. For the CDR3, the DNA is TGCAGTGCTAGTAATCGCAGGTCGGACTCCTACGAGCAGTACTTC.

This clonotype was counted ten times or more. The rearrangement uses TRBV12-3 or TRBV12-4 and TRBJ2-1; TRBD1 agrees at 9 bases. This CDR3 has 16 amino acids. J was trimmed by 4 bases and V by 8 bases; bases with no gene match: 12. CDR3 in DNA: TGTGCCAGCGGGGGGGACAGGGATTCGCTTTACAATGAGCAGTTCTTC. This translates into CASGGDRDSLYNEQFF.